A single sample is the source of the 19 T cell receptor delta chains below, sequenced in a study of γδ T cells in repeated Plasmodium falciparum infection. TCRdb re-processed the multiplex PCR reads using CATT. The sample gives 50,000 to 60,000 delta-chain clones, roughly 2% of which show up once; roughly a quarter is in the top ten. Vgamma9/Vdelta2+ and Vdelta2-negative gammadelta T cells were flow-sorted from PBMC for bulk sequencing. The specimen was gamma-delta T cells from blood. Receptor source: a pool of human donors (malaria-infected and uninfected, not separated).

This clone was seen a handful of times. The protein given by TCRdb reflects a much larger clone and differs at residue 9 from this DNA's translation, likely from a read error; the protein shown is the DNA's translation. The chain uses TRAV38-2/DV8 and TRDJ1; the D gene is possibly TRDD2 (8 bases). TCRdb gives no J gene; it was assigned here by matching the DNA to germline. The ends were cut back, 2 bases at V and 2 bases at J, with 37 bases in the middle. Germline V CDR1 and CDR2: TSESDYY, QEAYKQQN. This CDR3 is 23 amino acids long. The CDR3 region has the DNA TGTGCTTATAGGAGTTACTTCCTACAGATGAGTGGGGGACCCCGTAAGAGAACCGATAAACTCATCTTT. It is translated as CAYRSYFLQMSGGPRKRTDKLIF.

Details on this clone: A far larger clone differs by one base, so this is likely a read error. This CDR3 is also generated by other DNA sequences in the sample. The J gene is TRDJ1, the V gene TRDV1, with 13 bases matching TRDD3. The germline CDR1 and CDR2 sequences are TSWWSYY and QGS. There are 25 residues in the CDR3. For the CDR3, the DNA is TGTGCTCTCGGGGAACTAGTTCCTAAGGGGCTTATACTGGGGGATACGCCCGTTTGCACCGATAAACTCATCTTT. It is translated as CALGELVPKGLILGDTPVCTDKLIF.

This clone was seen a handful of times. The protein TCRdb gives is from a much larger clone and does not agree with this DNA's translation at residue 13, likely a read error; the protein shown here comes from the DNA. The chain has TRDV1 and TRDJ1, with D perhaps given as TRDD2 or TRDD3 (6 bases each). The J gene, missing from TCRdb, was assigned here through DNA to germline matching. Germline V gives CDR1 TSWWSYY, CDR2 QGS. CDR3 length equals 17 residues. The CDR3 DNA sequence: TGTGCTCTTGGGGAGGCCTTCCCCCCACTGGGCACCGGTAAACTCATCTTT. It codes for CALGEAFPPLGTGKLIF.

About this clone: The TCRdb protein comes from a much larger clone and disagrees with this DNA's translation at residue 11, likely due to a read error; the protein given here is derived from the DNA. The rearrangement joins TRDV1 to TRDJ1, with 10 positions matching TRDD3. TCRdb lists no J gene, so it was determined here by aligning the DNA to germline. Germline V gene data show CDR1 as TSWWSYY and CDR2 as QGS. V lost 1 base to trimming and J lost 8 bases; unmatched junction nucleotides: 31. This CDR3 is built from 23 residues. The CDR3 spells CALGEPSSIVADLWGIHVAKLIF. The DNA for the CDR3 is TGTGCTCTTGGGGAACCTTCCTCTATCGTTGCAGATTTGTGGGGGATACACGTGGCAAAACTCATCTTT.

As concerns this clone: The TCRdb protein comes from a much larger clone and disagrees with this DNA's translation at residue 6, likely due to a read error; the protein given here is derived from the DNA. The chain employs TRDV1 and TRDJ1, with 7 bases identical to TRDD3. TCRdb does not report a J gene; here it was assigned by matching the DNA to germline references. CDR3 length: 20 amino acids. Trimming at V came to 2 bases and at J to 0 bases, leaving 18 bases not matched to a gene. In germline, CDR1 is TSWWSYY, CDR2 QGS. The CDR3 loop reads CALGELAYLILGIYTDKLIF. The DNA of the CDR3 is TGTGCTCTTGGGGAATTGGCCTACCTTATACTGGGGATCTACACCGATAAACTCATCTTT.

Ten or more counts support this clone. The mismatch at residue 3 between this DNA's translation and the TCRdb protein of a much larger clone likely reflects a read error; the protein shown is translated from the DNA. The gene calls are TRDV1 and TRDJ2, with D maybe TRDD2 (5 bases). Looked up from germline, CDR1 is TSWWSYY and CDR2 is QGS. The CDR3 contains 16 residues. Trimming cost V 10 bases and J 6 bases, with 24 bases left between them. CDR3 sequence reads: CAPGGKPYRLSAQLFF. CDR3 in DNA: TGTGCTCCTGGTGGTAAGCCCTACCGGTTGTCAGCACAACTCTTCTTT.

Remarks on this clone: TCRdb's entry gives the protein of a much larger clone, which mismatches this DNA's translation at residue 3, likely from a read error; the protein reported here is translated from the DNA. This sequence joins TRDV1 and TRDJ1; TRDD3 aligns across 13 bases. The germline V gene encodes CDR1 TSWWSYY and CDR2 QGS. The CDR3 loop spans 20 amino acids. The CDR3 protein is CAIGDAFPYWGIRGADKLIF. The DNA of the CDR3 is TGTGCTATTGGGGACGCATTCCCTTACTGGGGGATACGGGGGGCCGATAAACTCATCTTT.

On this clone itself: With only one base between it and a far larger clone, this is likely a read error. Distinct nucleotide sequences in the sample also encode this CDR3. The V gene is TRDV3; the J gene was not called; TRDD3 is the table's D call and was not checked against the DNA. Germline CDR1 reads TVYSNPD; CDR2 reads GDNSRS (reference sequence). The CDR3 is made up of 20 amino acids. The CDR3 bases are TGTGCCTTTCAGCGCCCGCTACTGGGGGATACGCATGAGGGCACCGATAAACTCATTTTT. Protein sequence: CAFQRPLLGDTHEGTDKLIF.

This clone appeared many times. TCRdb's protein for this DNA is that of a much larger clone and differs from the translation at residue 16, likely a read error; the protein shown is the DNA translation. The chain carries TRDV1 and TRDJ1; D unclear. The germline V gene encodes CDR1 TSWWSYY and CDR2 QGS. The CDR3 is 19 amino acids. The CDR3 sequence is CALGVPAGGLWTYTDELIF. In DNA form, the CDR3 reads TGTGCTCTTGGGGTGCCGGCGGGTGGACTGTGGACTTACACCGATGAACTCATCTTT.

To note about this clone: It differs at one base from a far larger clone, so likely a read error. Other nucleotide sequences from this sample produce the same CDR3. This chain uses TRDV1 with TRDJ1, with TRDD3 identical over 10 bases. This CDR3 comprises 21 residues. Germline-derived CDR1 and CDR2 are TSWWSYY and QGS. CDR3 DNA: TGTGCCCTTGGGGATTCGTGTGTAGGGGGGATACGTGGTCCCTTCACCGATAAACTCATCTTT. Translation: CALGDSCVGGIRGPFTDKLIF.

The table lists this clone with many counts. This probably arose from a read error, given a far larger clone one base away. Additional DNA sequences in this sample encode the identical CDR3. The chain uses TRDV1 and TRDJ1; 8 positions match TRDD3. TCRdb leaves out the J gene; it was filled in here by matching the DNA to germline. Germline V lookup: CDR1 TSWWSYY, CDR2 QGS. V was clipped by 0 bases and J by 7 bases; unmatched bases: 13. This CDR3 has 17 amino acids. The CDR3 region is CALGELRMDWGFSKLIF. CDR3 DNA sequence: TGTGCTCTTGGGGAACTGAGGATGGACTGGGGGTTCTCTAAACTCATCTTT.

This clone came up many times. TCRdb attributes to this sequence the protein of a much larger clone, which differs from the DNA translation at residue 11; a read error is likely, and the protein displayed is translated from the DNA. The chain carries TRDV2 and TRDJ1; TRDD3 might be the D (6 bases). The J gene, absent from TCRdb, was called here by matching the DNA to germline. Deletions cut 7 bases from V and 6 bases from J, with 26 bases between. The germline CDR1 and CDR2 sequences are GEAIGNYY and EKD. This CDR3 contains 16 residues. The CDR3 sequence is CAWPIPVHWVKHKLIF. CDR3 nucleotide sequence: TGTGCCTGGCCCATTCCTGTCCACTGGGTCAAGCATAAACTCATCTTT.

This clone was counted many times. TCRdb has a much larger clone's protein, which differs at residue 18 from the translation of this DNA, likely because of a read error; what is shown is the protein translated from the DNA. This rearrangement joins TRDV1 to TRDJ1; 10 nucleotides agree with TRDD3. This CDR3 has 21 residues. The germline V gene has CDR1 TSWWSYY and CDR2 QGS. The CDR3, as DNA: TGTGCTCTTGGGAAGGGGATTCTTTGGTGGGGGATACCAAAGTACACCGATAGACTCATCTTT. Protein: CALGKGILWWGIPKYTDRLIF.

Comments on this clone: TCRdb attributes to this sequence the protein of a much larger clone, which differs from the DNA translation at residue 3; a read error is likely, and the protein displayed is translated from the DNA. The genes are TRDV3 and TRDJ1; 8 bases match TRDD3. The J gene, missing from TCRdb, was assigned here through DNA to germline matching. Trimming removed 4 bases from V and 0 bases from J; junction bases left unmatched: 10. Germline CDR1 TVYSNPD, CDR2 GDNSRS (reference sequence). The CDR3 consists of 15 residues. The CDR3 DNA sequence: TGTGCCTCTTACCTGGGGATACTCAACACCGATAAACTCATCTTT. It codes for CASYLGILNTDKLIF.

This clone appeared many times. Translating this DNA gives a protein that differs at residue 17 from the TCRdb one, which belongs to a much larger clone; a read error is likely, and the protein shown is this translation. This chain connects TRDV2 to TRDJ1, with 10 bases identical to TRDD3. Here the J gene came from matching the DNA to germline, since TCRdb omits it. The CDR3 extends over 22 amino acids. The V gene end was trimmed by 0 bases and the J gene end by 3 bases; junction bases not matched to a gene: 24. Germline V gene data show CDR1 as GEAIGNYY and CDR2 as EKD. Here the CDR3 DNA reads TGTGCCTGTGACACCGTCGTATACACTGGGGGATCCCCCGAAAAGTACGCCGATAAACTCATCTTT. Residues: CACDTVVYTGGSPEKYADKLIF.

Note on this clone: A far larger clone is a single base away, which makes a read error likely. Within the sample, other DNA sequences also encode this same CDR3. The chain employs TRDV1 and TRDJ1; 9 bases map to TRDD3. The J gene, not given by TCRdb, was assigned here from a germline match of the nucleotide sequence. This CDR3 comprises 24 residues. Germline V gives CDR1 TSWWSYY, CDR2 QGS. V was pared by 3 bases and J by 0 bases, with 29 bases of the junction left unmatched. In nucleotides, the CDR3 is TGTGCTCTTGGGGAGGACCTGTGTTCTCGGGGATACGCTTTCGGTAAAAAGTACACCGATAAACTCATCTTT. It is translated as CALGEDLCSRGYAFGKKYTDKLIF.

This clone was detected only a few times. Since a far larger clone is one base different, this is likely a read error. The sample carries other DNA sequences with the same CDR3. The rearrangement uses TRDV3 and TRDJ1; D perhaps matches TRDD2 (5 bases). TCRdb carries no J gene annotation; the J gene was assigned here by matching the DNA with germline. CDR3 length: 21 residues. Trimming stripped 2 bases from V and 0 bases from J, with 34 bases between. The V gene's germline CDR1 is TVYSNPD and CDR2 GDNSRS (reference sequence). The CDR3 coding sequence is TGTGCCTTTTGTCGGGCCTTCAAGTCGATGAGGGACAACTCGTACACCGATAAACTCATCTTT. This translates into CAFCRAFKSMRDNSYTDKLIF.

The table lists this clone with a few counts. TCRdb's listed protein matches a much larger clone and diverges from this DNA's translation at residue 18, likely through a read error; the protein shown comes from the DNA. This sequence joins TRDV3 and TRDJ1, with 9 nucleotides matching TRDD3. TCRdb does not report a J gene; here it was assigned by matching the DNA to germline references. V was clipped by 1 base and J by 3 bases; unmatched bases: 33. The germline CDR1 and CDR2 sequences are TVYSNPD and GDNSRS (reference sequence). The CDR3 has 23 residues. CDR3 region: CAFISLWSERTSGGSPYADKLIF. CDR3 DNA: TGTGCCTTTATCTCGCTCTGGTCGGAACGTACTTCTGGGGGATCTCCATACGCCGATAAACTCATCTTT.

This clone was detected a few times. This sequence is one base from a far larger clone and is likely a read error. Other DNA sequences in the sample encode the same CDR3. The V segment is TRDV3, and no J call was made. The CDR3 runs 19 residues. CDR1 is TVYSNPD and CDR2 is GDNSRS in the germline V gene (reference sequence). CDR3 residues: CASITLLPIFPSETDKLIF. The CDR3 DNA reads TGTGCCTCTATCACCCTACTTCCCATCTTCCCTTCGGAGACCGATAAACTCATCTTC.